The 23 T cell receptor beta chains below come from one sample, sequenced in a study of cytomegalovirus exposure and HLA in healthy donors. The study ran its PCR with 60 Vbeta and 13 Jbeta primers. Assay used: immunoSEQ multiplex PCR; TCRdb lists only in-frame clones, some missing. This sample has 150,000 to 200,000 clones, with roughly 80% found just once. Specimen: PBMCs. These receptors originate from a man in his forties or fifties in good health and CMV-seropositive.

About this clone: The germline gene is not matched at one end of the junction; a read error may be the cause. The chain employs TRBV5-1 and TRBJ1-2, with a tentative D call TRBD1 (6 bases). This CDR3 has 14 amino acids. The V gene's germline CDR1 is SGHRS and CDR2 YFSETQ. Written as DNA, the CDR3 is TGCGCCAGCAGCTTCCAAGGACAGATCTATGACTACACCTTC. It specifies CASSFQGQIYDYTF.

The V gene is TRBV6-1, the J gene TRBJ1-5; no reliable D call. This CDR3 contains 14 residues. Germline-derived CDR1 and CDR2 are MNHNS and SASEGT. The V gene lost 4 bases and the J gene lost 4 bases, with 11 bases spanning the gap. The DNA of the CDR3 is TGTGCCAGCAGTGGGGAGGCCCTAAATCAGCCCCAGCATTTT. Encoded protein: CASSGEALNQPQHF.

This chain joins TRBV7-9 and TRBJ2-7, with 8 bases matching TRBD1. CDR3 length: 15 residues. Germline V gives CDR1 SEHNR, CDR2 FQNEAQ (reference sequence). The ends lost 5 bases at V and 4 bases at J; junction bases unmatched: 10. The CDR3 region has the DNA TGTGCCAGCAGCCTACCCATCGGGACAGGATACGAGCAGTACTTC. Protein sequence: CASSLPIGTGYEQYF.

J is TRBJ2-7 and V is TRBV5-1; a weak D match, TRBD1 (5 bases). The CDR3 is 14 amino acids. CDR1 and CDR2 from the germline V gene are SGHRS and YFSETQ. V lost 1 base and J lost 3, with 11 bases in between. In DNA, the CDR3 is TGCGCCAGCAGCTTGTCCGACAGATACTACGAGCAGTACTTC. Translated, it gives CASSLSDRYYEQYF.

The chain carries TRBV7-2 and TRBJ1-1, with D possibly matching TRBD1 (6 bases). V was pared by 4 bases and J by 5 bases, with 11 bases between. The germline CDR1 and CDR2 sequences are SGHTA and FQGNSA. The CDR3 loop spans 13 amino acids. In DNA, the CDR3 is TGTGCCAGCAGCTCGGCAGGGGTGACTGAAGCTTTCTTT. Translation: CASSSAGVTEAFF.

The chain recombines TRBV7-3 with TRBJ1-1, with D uncertain. Germline-derived CDR1 and CDR2 are SGHTA and FQGTGA. The V and J ends lost 5 bases and 1 base respectively, with 8 bases between them. This CDR3 region has 13 residues. DNA for the CDR3: TGTGCCAGCAGCCGAGGCACGAACACTGAAGCTTTCTTT. Protein: CASSRGTNTEAFF.

The CDR3 sequence is CASSPEAGNQPQHF. CDR3 coding DNA: TGTGCCAGCTCACCCGAAGCGGGCAATCAGCCCCAGCATTTT. V usage is TRBV18 and J usage is TRBJ1-5; D remains ambiguous. CDR3 size: 14 residues. The germline gives CDR1 KGHSH, CDR2 LQKENI. Trimming cost V 3 bases and J 2 bases, with 8 bases left between them. Based on the CDR3 plus reference TRBV18 and TRBJ1-5, the full variable domain is NAGVMQNPRHLVRRRGQEARLRCSPMKGHSHVYWYRQLPEEGLKFMVYLQKENIIDESGMPKERFSAEFPKEGPSILRIQQVVRGDSAAYFCASSPEAGNQPQHFGDGTRLSIL.

This clone has only one observation. This rearrangement joins TRBV5-1 to TRBJ2-2, with D tentatively TRBD1 (5 bases). V was pared by 2 bases and J by 0 bases, with 11 bases between. The germline CDR1 and CDR2 sequences are SGHRS and YFSETQ. This CDR3 is 16 amino acids long. The CDR3 DNA follows: TGCGCCAGCAGCTTTGTTGGCAGGGCGAACACCGGGGAGCTGTTTTTT. This translates into CASSFVGRANTGELFF. The full variable domain, in which reference TRBV5-1 and TRBJ2-2 provide the parts outside the CDR3, is KAGVTQTPRYLIKTRGQQVTLSCSPISGHRSVSWYQQTPGQGLQFLFEYFSETQRNKGNFPGRFSGRQFSNSRSEMNVSTLELGDSALYLCASSFVGRANTGELFFGEGSRLTVL.

The rearrangement uses TRBV21-1 and TRBJ2-7; the tabulated D call, TRBD1, remains unverified against the DNA. TRBV21-1 is a documented pseudogene. This CDR3 region has 11 residues. This CDR3 is CASSKGGQALF. In DNA, the CDR3 is TGTGCCAGCAGCAAAGGTGGCCAGGCCCTTTTC.

The chain links TRBV2 to TRBJ1-4; 11 bases agree with TRBD1. The CDR3 is 13 residues long. Germline lookup yields CDR1 SNHLY and CDR2 FYNNEI. V dropped 6 bases and J dropped 7; count of bases not matched to a gene: 1. The CDR3: CASRGQGVEKLFF. The CDR3 DNA is TGTGCCAGCAGGGGACAGGGGGTTGAAAAACTGTTTTTT.

This chain uses TRBV6-4 with TRBJ2-2; tentative D call: TRBD1 (7 bases). V was clipped by 3 bases and J by 13 bases, with 21 bases between them. The germline V gene encodes CDR1 MRHNA and CDR2 SNTAGT. This CDR3 is built from 15 residues. CDR3 bases: TGTGCCAGCAGTGAGGGGACAGACACCACCGGGAGGCTGTTTTTT. Protein: CASSEGTDTTGRLFF.

This chain joins TRBV5-1 and TRBJ1-1, with a possible D match to TRBD1 (6 bases). Germline CDR1 SGHRS, CDR2 YFSETQ. This CDR3 is 15 amino acids long. Trimming removed 4 bases at V and 0 bases at J, with 13 bases between. The CDR3 DNA reads as TGCGCCAGCAGCAAGGCCTACAGGGTGAACACTGAAGCTTTCTTT. This encodes CASSKAYRVNTEAFF.

The chain uses TRBV9 and TRBJ1-2; maybe TRBD1 (5 bases). Germline V gives CDR1 SGDLS, CDR2 YYNGEE. The CDR3 is 14 residues long. The V end was cut by 0 bases, the J end by 3 bases, with 9 bases between. CDR3 DNA: TGTGCCAGCAGCGTAGGTTGGGGGGACTATGGCTACACCTTC. This gives the protein CASSVGWGDYGYTF.

This clone was picked up one time. The chain is built from TRBV19 and TRBJ2-5, with 9 positions matching TRBD1. Germline values: CDR1 LNHDA, CDR2 SQIVND (reference sequence). V gave up 5 bases and J gave up 7 bases; unmatched junction bases: 5. This CDR3 contains 13 residues. The CDR3 nucleotides read TGTGCCAGTAGTGCCGACAGGGGGGTGACCCAGTACTTC. Its translation: CASSADRGVTQYF.

The CDR3 protein is CATSRNRRGEKLFF. CDR3 nucleotide sequence: TGTGCCACCAGCAGGAACCGACGGGGGGAAAAACTGTTTTTT. The chain joins TRBV15 to TRBJ1-4, with a weak D call TRBD1 (5 bases). Per germline, CDR1 LNHNV and CDR2 YYDKDF (reference sequence). The CDR3 runs 14 residues. V lost 3 bases and J 8 bases, leaving 13 bases between the germline ends.

The chain has TRBV7-9 and TRBJ2-3; TRBD1 might be the D (6 bases). CDR1 SEHNR and CDR2 FQNEAQ come from the germline V gene (reference sequence). The CDR3 spans 16 residues. The V and J ends lost 2 bases and 0 bases respectively, with 12 bases between them. The DNA of the CDR3 is TGTGCCAGCAGCTTAAGGGGGACAACTAGCACAGATACGCAGTATTTT. Protein: CASSLRGTTSTDTQYF. Complete variable domain (other parts from reference TRBV7-9 and TRBJ2-3): DTGVSQNPRHKITKRGQNVTFRCDPISEHNRLYWYRQTLGQGPEFLTYFQNEAQLEKSRLLSDRFSAERPKGSFSTLEIQRTEQGDSAMYLCASSLRGTTSTDTQYFGPGTRLTVL.

The chain joins TRBV7-3 to TRBJ2-2; D may be TRBD2 (6 bases). The CDR3 is 15 amino acids. Germline assignment: CDR1 SGHTA and CDR2 FQGTGA. V dropped 4 bases and J dropped 5 bases, with 14 bases sitting between them. The CDR3 DNA reads TGTGCCAGCAGCTCTAAGGGGACTCTAACCGGGGAGCTGTTTTTT. It yields the protein CASSSKGTLTGELFF.

The chain uses TRBV7-2 and TRBJ1-4; D ambiguous. In germline, CDR1 is SGHTA, CDR2 FQGNSA. V gave up 1 base and J gave up 8 bases, with 5 bases separating them. This CDR3 is 12 amino acids long. The CDR3 DNA reads TGTGCCAGCAGCTTAGGGAGAGAAAAACTGTTTTTT. Protein: CASSLGREKLFF.

The gene calls are TRBV5-5 and TRBJ1-1; 8 bases map to TRBD1. The V gene end was trimmed by 4 bases and the J gene end by 3 bases; junction bases not matched to a gene: 8. The CDR3 runs to 15 residues. In germline, CDR1 is SGHKS, CDR2 YYEKEE (reference sequence). CDR3 nucleotide sequence: TGTGCCAGCAGCCGGACAGGGCGTGGGGACACTGAAGCTTTCTTT. This sequence encodes CASSRTGRGDTEAFF.

This clone has more than one count but fewer than ten. The chain links TRBV9 to TRBJ2-7, with TRBD1 identical over 10 bases. CDR3 length: 14 amino acids. Trimming cost V 4 bases and J 7 bases; bases outside gene matches: 8. CDR1 is SGDLS and CDR2 is YYNGEE in the germline V gene. DNA for the CDR3: TGTGCCAGCAGCCCGTCGACAGGGGGCGTAGAGCAGTACTTC. This codes for CASSPSTGGVEQYF.

Only a few counts were recorded for this clone. J is TRBJ2-6 and V is TRBV11-2; no reliable D call. The CDR3 is made up of 15 amino acids. Germline CDR1 reads SGHAT; CDR2 reads FQNNGV. Trimming stripped 3 bases from V and 0 bases from J, with 6 bases between. The CDR3 loop reads CASSFPSSGANVLTF. CDR3 coding DNA: TGTGCCAGCAGCTTCCCTAGCTCTGGGGCCAACGTCCTGACTTTC. Using reference TRBV11-2 and TRBJ2-6 for the parts outside the CDR3, the full variable domain is EAGVAQSPRYKIIEKRQSVAFWCNPISGHATLYWYQQILGQGPKLLIQFQNNGVVDDSQLPKDRFSAERLKGVDSTLKIQPAKLEDSAVYLCASSFPSSGANVLTFGAGSRLTVL.

This clone was detected a few times. J is TRBJ2-1 and V is TRBV18; no firm D call. The length of the CDR3 is 15 residues. V was shortened by 5 bases and J by 8 bases, with 19 bases between the two germline ends. Germline-derived CDR1 and CDR2 are KGHSH and LQKENI. In DNA form, the CDR3 reads TGTGCCAGCTCAGATCCCCTAGTAGCCCCGGATGAGCAGTTCTTC. Translation: CASSDPLVAPDEQFF.

The chain combines TRBV5-4 with TRBJ2-5; 7 bases are a match to TRBD2. CDR3 length: 15 residues. The ends lost 6 bases at V and 3 bases at J; junction bases unmatched: 11. Per the germline V gene, CDR1 is SGHNT and CDR2 is YYREEE (reference sequence). This CDR3 reads CASKRDWGGEETQYF. The CDR3 nucleotides read TGTGCCAGCAAACGAGATTGGGGGGGGGAAGAGACCCAGTACTTC.